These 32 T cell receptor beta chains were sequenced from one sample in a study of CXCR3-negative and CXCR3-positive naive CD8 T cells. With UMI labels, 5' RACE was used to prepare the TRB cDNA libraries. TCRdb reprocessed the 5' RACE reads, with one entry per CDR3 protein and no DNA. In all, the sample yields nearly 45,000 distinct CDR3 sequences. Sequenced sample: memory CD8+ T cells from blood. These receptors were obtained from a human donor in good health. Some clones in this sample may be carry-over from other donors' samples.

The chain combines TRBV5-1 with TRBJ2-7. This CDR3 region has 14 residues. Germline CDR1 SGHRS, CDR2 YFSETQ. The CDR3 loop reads CASSLDDSSYEQYF.

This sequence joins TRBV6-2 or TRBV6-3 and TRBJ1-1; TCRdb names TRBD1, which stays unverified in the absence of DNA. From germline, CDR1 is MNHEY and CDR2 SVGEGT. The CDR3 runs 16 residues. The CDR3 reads CASSLLPTGKNTEAFF.

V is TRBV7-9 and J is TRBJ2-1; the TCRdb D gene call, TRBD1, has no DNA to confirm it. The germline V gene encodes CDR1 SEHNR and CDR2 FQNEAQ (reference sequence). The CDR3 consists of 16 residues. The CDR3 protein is CASSIGQALAYNEQFF.

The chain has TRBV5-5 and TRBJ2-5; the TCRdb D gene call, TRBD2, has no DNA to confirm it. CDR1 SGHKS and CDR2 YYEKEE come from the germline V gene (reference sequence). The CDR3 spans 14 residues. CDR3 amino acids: CASSQGLAEETQYF.

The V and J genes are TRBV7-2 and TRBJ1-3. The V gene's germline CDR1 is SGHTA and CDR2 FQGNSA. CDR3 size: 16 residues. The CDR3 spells CASSLEDGPSGNTIYF.

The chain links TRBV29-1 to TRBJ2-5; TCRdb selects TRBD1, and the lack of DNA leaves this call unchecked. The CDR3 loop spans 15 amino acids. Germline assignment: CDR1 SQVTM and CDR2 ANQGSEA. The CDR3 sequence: CSVEGGAQGQETQYF. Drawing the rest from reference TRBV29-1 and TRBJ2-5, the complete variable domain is SAVISQKPSRDICQRGTSLTIQCQVDSQVTMMFWYRQQPGQSLTLIATANQGSEATYESGFVIDKFPISRPNLTFSTLTVSNMSPEDSSIYLCSVEGGAQGQETQYFGPGTRLLVL.

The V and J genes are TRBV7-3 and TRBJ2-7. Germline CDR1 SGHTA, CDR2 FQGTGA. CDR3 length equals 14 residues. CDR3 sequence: CASSLWEGPYEQYF.

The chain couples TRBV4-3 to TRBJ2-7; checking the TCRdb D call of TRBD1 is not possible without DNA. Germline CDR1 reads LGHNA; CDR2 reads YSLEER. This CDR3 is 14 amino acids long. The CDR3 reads CASSQETGPGEQYF.

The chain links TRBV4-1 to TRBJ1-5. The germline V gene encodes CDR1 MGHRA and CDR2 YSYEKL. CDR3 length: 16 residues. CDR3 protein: CASSPKNTFSNQPQHF.

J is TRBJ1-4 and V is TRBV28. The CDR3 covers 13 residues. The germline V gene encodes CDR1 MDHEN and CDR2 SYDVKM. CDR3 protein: CASSVPTNEKLFF.

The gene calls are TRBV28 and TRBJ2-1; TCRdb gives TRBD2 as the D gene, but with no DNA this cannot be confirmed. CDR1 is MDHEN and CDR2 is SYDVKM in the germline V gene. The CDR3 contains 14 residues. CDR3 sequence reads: CASSFHLAGGEQFF.

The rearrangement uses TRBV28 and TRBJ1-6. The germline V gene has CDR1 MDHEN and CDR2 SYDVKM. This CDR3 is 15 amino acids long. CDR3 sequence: CASSLLGGENSPLHF.

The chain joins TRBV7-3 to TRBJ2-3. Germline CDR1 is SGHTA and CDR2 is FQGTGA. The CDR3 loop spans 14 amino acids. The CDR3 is CASSLYASTDTQYF.

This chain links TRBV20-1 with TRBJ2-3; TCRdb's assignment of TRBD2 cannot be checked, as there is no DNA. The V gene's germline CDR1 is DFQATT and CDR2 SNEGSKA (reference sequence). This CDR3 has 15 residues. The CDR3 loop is CSARDWARSRDTQYF.

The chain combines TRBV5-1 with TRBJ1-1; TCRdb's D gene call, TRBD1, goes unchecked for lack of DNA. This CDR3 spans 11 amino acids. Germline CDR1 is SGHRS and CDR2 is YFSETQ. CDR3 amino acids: CASKEGAAAFF.

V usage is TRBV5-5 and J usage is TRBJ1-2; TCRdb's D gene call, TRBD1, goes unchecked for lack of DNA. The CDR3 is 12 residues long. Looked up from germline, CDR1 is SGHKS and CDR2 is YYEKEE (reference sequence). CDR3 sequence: CASTPGNYGYTF.

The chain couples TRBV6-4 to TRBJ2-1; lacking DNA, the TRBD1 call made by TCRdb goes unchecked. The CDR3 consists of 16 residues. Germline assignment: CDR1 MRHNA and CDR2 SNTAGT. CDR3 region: CASSDSGTGPYNEQFF.

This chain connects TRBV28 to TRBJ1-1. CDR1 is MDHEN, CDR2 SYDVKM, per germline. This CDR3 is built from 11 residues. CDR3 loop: CASCDNTEAFF.

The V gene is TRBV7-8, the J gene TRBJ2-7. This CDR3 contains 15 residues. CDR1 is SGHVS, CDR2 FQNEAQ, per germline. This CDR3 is CASSLDGSANYEQYF.

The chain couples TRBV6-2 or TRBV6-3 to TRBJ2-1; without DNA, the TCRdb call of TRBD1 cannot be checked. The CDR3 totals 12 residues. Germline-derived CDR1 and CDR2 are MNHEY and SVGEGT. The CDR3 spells CASRPGLNEQFF.

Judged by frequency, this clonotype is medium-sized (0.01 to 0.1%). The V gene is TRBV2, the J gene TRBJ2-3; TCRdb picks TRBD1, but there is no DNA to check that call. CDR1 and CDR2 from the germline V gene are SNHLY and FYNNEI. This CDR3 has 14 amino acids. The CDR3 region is CASSDRGRTDTQYF.

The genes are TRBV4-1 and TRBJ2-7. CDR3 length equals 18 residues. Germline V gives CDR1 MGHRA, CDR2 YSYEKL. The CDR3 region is CASSQDSETSLSVYEQYF.

CDR3 loop: CSAPSLTKTSTDTQYF. The genes are TRBV20-1 and TRBJ2-3. CDR3 size: 16 residues. Germline V lookup: CDR1 DFQATT, CDR2 SNEGSKA (reference sequence).

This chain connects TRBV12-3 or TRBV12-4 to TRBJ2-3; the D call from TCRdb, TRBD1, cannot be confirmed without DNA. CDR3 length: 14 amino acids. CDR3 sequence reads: CASSLDRDTDTQYF.

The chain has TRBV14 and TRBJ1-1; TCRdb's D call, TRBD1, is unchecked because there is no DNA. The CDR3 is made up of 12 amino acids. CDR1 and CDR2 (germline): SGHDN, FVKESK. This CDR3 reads CASSPGTGEAFF.

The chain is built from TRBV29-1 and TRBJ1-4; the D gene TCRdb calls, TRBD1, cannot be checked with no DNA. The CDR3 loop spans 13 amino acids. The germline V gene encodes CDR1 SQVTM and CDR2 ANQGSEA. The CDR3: CSVESGVEEKLFF.

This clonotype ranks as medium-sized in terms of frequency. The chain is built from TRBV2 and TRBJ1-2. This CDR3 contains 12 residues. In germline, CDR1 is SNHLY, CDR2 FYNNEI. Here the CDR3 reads CARRGIGGGYTF.

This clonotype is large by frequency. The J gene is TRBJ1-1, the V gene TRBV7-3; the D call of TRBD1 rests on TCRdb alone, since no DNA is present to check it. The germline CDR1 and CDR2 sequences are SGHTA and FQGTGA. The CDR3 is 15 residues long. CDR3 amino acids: CASSLTGQGNTEAFF. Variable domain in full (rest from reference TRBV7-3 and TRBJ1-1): GAGVSQTPSNKVTEKGKYVELRCDPISGHTALYWYRQSLGQGPEFLIYFQGTGAADDSGLPNDRFFAVRPEGSVSTLKIQRTERGDSAVYLCASSLTGQGNTEAFFGQGTRLTVV.

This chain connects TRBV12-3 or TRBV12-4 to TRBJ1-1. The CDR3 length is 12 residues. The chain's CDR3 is CASRDEKIEAFF.

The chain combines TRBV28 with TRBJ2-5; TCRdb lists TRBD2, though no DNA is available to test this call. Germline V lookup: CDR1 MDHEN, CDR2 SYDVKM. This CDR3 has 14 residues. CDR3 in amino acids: CASSRPGPLETQYF.

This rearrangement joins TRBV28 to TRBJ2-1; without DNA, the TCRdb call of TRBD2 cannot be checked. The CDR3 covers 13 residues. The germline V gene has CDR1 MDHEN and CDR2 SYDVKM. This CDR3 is CASGRLTYNEQFF.

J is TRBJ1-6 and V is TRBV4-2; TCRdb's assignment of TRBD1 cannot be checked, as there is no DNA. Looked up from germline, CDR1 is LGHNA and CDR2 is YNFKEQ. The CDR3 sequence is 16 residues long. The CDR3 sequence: CASSQDTGAYNSPLHF.